The clone carrying this T cell receptor beta chain has just a few counts. This sample was included in a study of T-cell memory formation after mild COVID-19. This CDR3 contains 17 residues. CDR1 is SGHDT, CDR2 YYEEEE, per germline. V dropped 1 base and J dropped 3 bases, with 17 bases sitting between them. TCRdb reanalysed the 5' RACE reads using MiXCR and keeps one entry per CDR3 protein. The table shows around 500,000 distinct CDR3 sequences, with about 20% occurring only once. The sequenced sample consisted of PBMCs or a T cell subset sorted from them (not recorded which). The rearrangement joins TRBV5-6 to TRBJ1-5, with D tentatively TRBD1 (5 bases). The receptor comes from an adult woman who had mild COVID-19 (a few samples of this study predate the infection). Cell type and time point are not known. CDR3 DNA sequence: TGTGCCAGCAGCTTGTTATCTTGGGGGGATTCCAATCAGCCCCAGCATTTT. Its translation is CASSLLSWGDSNQPQHF.